This passage covers 8 T cell receptor beta chains from one sample sequenced in a study of T cells in Graves' hyperthyroidism and ophthalmopathy. RNA transcripts served as the template for amplifying TCR beta CDR3 regions. First-round RT-PCR targeting the TCR CDR3 was performed with the HTBI primer set. TCRdb re-called the multiplex PCR reads through MiXCR, storing one row per CDR3 protein. The sample shows 600,000 to 650,000 distinct CDR3 sequences, 16% of them seen only once. Sequenced input: blood. The receptor set was obtained from a woman in her 30s with Graves' hyperthyroidism.

This clonotype was recorded at least ten times. This chain links TRBV28 with TRBJ2-1; weak D call: TRBD2 (5 bases). Germline values: CDR1 MDHEN, CDR2 SYDVKM. The CDR3 contains 12 residues. The germline V and J ends were trimmed by 8 bases and 1 base, with 6 bases remaining between them. CDR3 region: CASGSSYNEQFF. CDR3 DNA: TGTGCCAGCGGGAGTTCCTACAATGAGCAGTTCTTC.

V is TRBV5-1 and J is TRBJ1-6, with TRBD1 matching 8 bases. V trimming: 4 bases; J trimming: 14 bases; junction bases outside the gene matches: 14. The CDR3 has 15 residues. Looked up from germline, CDR1 is SGHRS and CDR2 is YFSETQ. The CDR3 protein is CASSLMGQEQSSLHF. Written as DNA, the CDR3 is TGCGCCAGCAGCCTAATGGGACAGGAGCAATCGTCCCTCCACTTT. The full variable domain, in which reference TRBV5-1 and TRBJ1-6 provide the parts outside the CDR3, is KAGVTQTPRYLIKTRGQQVTLSCSPISGHRSVSWYQQTPGQGLQFLFEYFSETQRNKGNFPGRFSGRQFSNSRSEMNVSTLELGDSALYLCASSLMGQEQSSLHFGNGTRLTVT.

This clonotype was seen only a few times. V and J are TRBV3-2 and TRBJ1-2; TRBD1 is the table's D call and was not checked against the DNA. TRBV3-2 is given as a pseudogene. The CDR3 sequence is 11 residues long. The CDR3 protein is CATPCIYGYTF. DNA for the CDR3: TGTGCGACCCCTTGTATCTATGGCTACACCTTC.

This clonotype was detected many times. The chain uses TRBV30 and TRBJ1-2; D uncertain. The CDR3 runs 9 residues. V was clipped by 4 bases and J by 8 bases, with 5 bases between them. The germline CDR1 and CDR2 sequences are GTSNPN and SVGIG (reference sequence). CDR3 nucleotides: TGTGCCTGGACTGGGGGCTACACCTTC. It encodes CAWTGGYTF. The variable domain in full, completed from reference TRBV30 and TRBJ1-2, reads SQTIHQWPATLVQPVGSPLSLECTVEGTSNPNLYWYRQAAGRGLQLLFYSVGIGQISSEVPQNLSASRPQDRQFILSSKKLLLSDSGFYLCAWTGGYTFGSGTRLTVV.

The CDR3: CSARDPWSNPADTQYF. The CDR3, as DNA: TGCAGTGCTAGAGATCCGTGGAGCAATCCTGCAGATACGCAGTATTTT. The rearrangement uses TRBV20-1 and TRBJ2-3; D is unresolved. The germline V gene has CDR1 DFQATT and CDR2 SNEGSKA (reference sequence). This CDR3 has 16 amino acids. Trimming cost V 0 bases and J 4 bases, with 17 bases left between them.

At least ten counts were recorded for this clonotype. The V and J genes are TRBV24-1 and TRBJ2-2, with TRBD2 matching 9 bases. With 7 bases clipped from V and 7 bases from J, the junction kept 3 bases outside the gene matches. The CDR3 consists of 13 residues. Germline V gives CDR1 KGHDR, CDR2 SFDVKD. CDR3 residues: CATSQAGGGELFF. The CDR3 nucleotides read TGTGCCACCAGCCAAGCGGGAGGCGGGGAGCTGTTTTTT.

This clonotype has just a few counts. This sequence joins TRBV18 and TRBJ2-2; D unresolved. Germline V gene data show CDR1 as KGHSH and CDR2 as LQKENI. The germline V and J ends were trimmed by 6 bases and 2 bases, with 16 bases remaining between them. The CDR3 loop spans 16 amino acids. The chain's CDR3 is CASSLGQAGNTGELFF. The CDR3 DNA sequence: TGTGCCAGCTCTTTAGGGCAGGCAGGCAACACCGGGGAGCTGTTTTTT. Variable domain in full (rest from reference TRBV18 and TRBJ2-2): NAGVMQNPRHLVRRRGQEARLRCSPMKGHSHVYWYRQLPEEGLKFMVYLQKENIIDESGMPKERFSAEFPKEGPSILRIQQVVRGDSAAYFCASSLGQAGNTGELFFGEGSRLTVL.

As DNA, the CDR3 is TGCAGCGTTTATAGCCGGGACAGTTACTACGAGCAGTACTTC. Protein product: CSVYSRDSYYEQYF. The V and J genes are TRBV29-1 and TRBJ2-7, with 7 bases lining up with TRBD1. The junction had 10 bases not matched to a gene; V was cut back by 5 bases and J by 3 bases. The CDR3 length is 14 residues. Germline V gives CDR1 SQVTM, CDR2 ANQGSEA.